A single sample is the source of the 16 T cell receptor beta chains below, sequenced in a study of blood T cells in healthy people across ages. Primers used in a second PCR of about 7 to 12 cycles were a sample-barcoded 5' primer and a J-beta primer mix. TCRdb ran MiXCR on the 5' RACE reads and lists one entry per CDR3 protein. The sample lists 900,000 to 950,000 distinct CDR3 sequences; around 29% were seen once. The data were also submitted as part of a second study, on T cells of mothers and their children.

The sequenced sample consisted of blood. These receptors all stem from a woman aged 40-49 years in good health.

This clonotype was observed a handful of times. The chain employs TRBV20-1 and TRBJ2-5, with 14 bases that match TRBD2. Germline V gene sequence: CDR1 DFQATT, CDR2 SNEGSKA (reference sequence). V trimming: 4 bases; J trimming: 3 bases; junction bases outside the gene matches: 4. The CDR3 runs 15 residues. The CDR3 sequence: CSATAGLAGEETQYF. As DNA, the CDR3 is TGCAGTGCTACCGCGGGACTAGCGGGGGAAGAGACCCAGTACTTC.

The sample holds many counts of this clonotype. The chain couples TRBV7-2 to TRBJ2-1; 12 bases map to TRBD2. V was pared by 8 bases and J by 9 bases, with 2 bases of the junction left unmatched. CDR1 is SGHTA and CDR2 is FQGNSA in the germline V gene. The CDR3 has 12 amino acids. CDR3 amino acids: CASSGLAGEQFF. CDR3 nucleotide sequence: TGTGCCAGCTCGGGACTAGCGGGTGAGCAGTTCTTC.

In the case of this clonotype: A much more abundant neighbour one base away suggests this may be a read error. The limits of the CDR3 on the DNA are not certain, so only TCRdb's listed CDR3 is given. The V call is TRBV12-1, the J call TRBJ2-4; TRBD1, the table's D call, was not compared with the DNA. TRBV12-1 is assigned pseudogene status. The CDR3 is made up of 13 amino acids, end residues included. The CDR3 protein is CAPMWGQGNEQYF.

This clonotype appeared many times. The chain uses TRBV20-1 and TRBJ2-7; D uncertain. Trimming removed 7 bases from V and 6 bases from J, with 19 bases in between. Germline V CDR1 and CDR2: DFQATT, SNEGSKA (reference sequence). The CDR3 sequence is 13 residues long. CDR3 in DNA: TGCAGTGGGGATCCCGCTCAGAGCCGCGAGCAGTACTTC. Translation gives CSGDPAQSREQYF.

This clonotype was counted at least ten times. The chain uses TRBV7-2 and TRBJ2-5; 12 bases line up with TRBD2. Germline CDR1 reads SGHTA; CDR2 reads FQGNSA. This CDR3 has 16 residues. V gave up 0 bases and J gave up 4 bases; unmatched junction bases: 3. The DNA of the CDR3 is TGTGCCAGCAGCTTAGCTACTAGCGGGGGGTTAGAGACCCAGTACTTC. This sequence encodes CASSLATSGGLETQYF.

In this sample, this clonotype turned up many times. The J gene is TRBJ2-7, the V gene TRBV14; no firm D call. CDR1 is SGHDN and CDR2 is FVKESK in the germline V gene. Deletions cut 0 bases from V and 6 bases from J, with 9 bases between. This CDR3 has 13 residues. DNA of the CDR3: TGTGCCAGCAGCCAAGATTATGTCGGCGAGCAGTACTTC. The encoded protein is CASSQDYVGEQYF.

The gene calls are TRBV6-2 or TRBV6-3 and TRBJ2-2, with D possibly matching TRBD1 (6 bases). This CDR3 region has 18 residues. Looked up from germline, CDR1 is MNHEY and CDR2 is SVGEGT. The V and J ends lost 6 bases and 5 bases respectively, with 25 bases between them. CDR3 amino acids: CASRPETYRVDLTGELFF. The DNA of the CDR3 is TGTGCCAGCAGACCCGAAACGTACAGGGTGGATTTGACCGGGGAGCTGTTTTTT.

The table lists this clonotype with a few counts. The chain has TRBV7-2 and TRBJ2-3; D is unresolved. The V gene lost 5 bases and the J gene lost 0 bases, with 12 bases spanning the gap. From germline, CDR1 is SGHTA and CDR2 FQGNSA. The CDR3 is 15 amino acids. Here the CDR3 DNA reads TGTGCCAGCAGCACCTCCGGGTTAAGCACAGATACGCAGTATTTT. It specifies CASSTSGLSTDTQYF.

The chain couples TRBV20-1 to TRBJ2-1, with TRBD2 as a possible D gene (5 bases). The length of the CDR3 is 13 residues. Trimming pared 5 bases from V and 9 bases from J, leaving 17 bases between. The germline V gene encodes CDR1 DFQATT and CDR2 SNEGSKA (reference sequence). The CDR3 DNA follows: TGCAGTGCTCCCACTAGTAACAGCGGTGAGCAGTTCTTC. It translates to CSAPTSNSGEQFF.

The V call is TRBV15, the J call TRBJ1-5; D may be TRBD1 (5 bases). CDR1 is LNHNV and CDR2 is YYDKDF in the germline V gene (reference sequence). Trimming shortened V by 1 base and J by 7 bases, and 14 bases separated the two germline ends. This CDR3 spans 15 amino acids. The CDR3 DNA sequence: TGTGCCACCAGCAGAGGACGGGGGGGGGTACAGCCCCAGCATTTT. Its protein is CATSRGRGGVQPQHF. Full variable domain (outside the CDR3, taken from reference TRBV15 and TRBJ1-5): DAMVIQNPRYQVTQFGKPVTLSCSQTLNHNVMYWYQQKSSQAPKLLFHYYDKDFNNEADTPDNFQSRRPNTSFCFLDIRSPGLGDTAMYLCATSRGRGGVQPQHFGDGTRLSIL.

V gene TRBV7-2 combines with J gene TRBJ2-1; D is unclear. This CDR3 is built from 14 residues. V was cut by 2 bases and J by 6 bases, with 11 bases left in between. CDR1 and CDR2 (germline): SGHTA, FQGNSA. The CDR3 DNA reads TGTGCCAGCAGCTTACGTTCGGCTAGCAATGAGCAGTTCTTC. Translated: CASSLRSASNEQFF.

The chain is built from TRBV11-2 and TRBJ2-4; no clear D gene. V was cut by 3 bases and J by 0 bases, with 6 bases left in between. Germline-derived CDR1 and CDR2 are SGHAT and FQNNGV. This CDR3 region has 14 residues. The chain's CDR3 is CASSFSLAKNIQYF. DNA of the CDR3: TGTGCCAGCAGCTTTTCGCTAGCCAAAAACATTCAGTACTTC.

This clonotype was found a few times. The rearrangement links TRBV20-1 to TRBJ2-7, with D tentatively TRBD1 (6 bases). Trimming took off 8 bases at V and 0 bases at J, with 11 bases between the two ends. From germline, CDR1 is DFQATT and CDR2 SNEGSKA (reference sequence). The CDR3 has 12 residues. CDR3 region: CSTGDNSYEQYF. Here the CDR3 DNA reads TGCAGTACCGGGGACAACTCCTACGAGCAGTACTTC.

Turning to this clonotype: Germline is not matched at one junction end, which may reflect a read error. The gene calls are TRBV7-9 and TRBJ1-1; D is perhaps TRBD1 (6 bases). CDR3 length: 13 amino acids. Germline loops: CDR1 SEHNR, CDR2 FQNEAQ (reference sequence). CDR3 in DNA: TGTGTCAGCAGCGGCCAGGGGTGGACTGAAGCTTTCTTT. Translating it yields CVSSGQGWTEAFF.

The chain carries TRBV6-1 and TRBJ2-4; 7 positions match TRBD1. V shed 6 bases and J 5 bases; nucleotides not matched to a gene: 13. There are 16 residues in the CDR3. The germline V gene encodes CDR1 MNHNS and CDR2 SASEGT. CDR3 residues: CASRSRPGGSENIQYF. For the CDR3, the DNA is TGTGCCAGCAGGAGTAGGCCAGGGGGATCGGAAAACATTCAGTACTTC.

Many counts were recorded for this clonotype. This chain joins TRBV6-2 or TRBV6-3 and TRBJ2-7, with 9 bases fitting TRBD2. The CDR3 loop spans 14 amino acids. In germline, CDR1 is MNHEY, CDR2 SVGEGT. V lost 10 bases and J lost 0; bases outside the gene matches: 7. CDR3 sequence reads: CATQRGADSYEQYF. CDR3 in DNA: TGTGCCACCCAGCGGGGGGCCGACTCCTACGAGCAGTACTTC.